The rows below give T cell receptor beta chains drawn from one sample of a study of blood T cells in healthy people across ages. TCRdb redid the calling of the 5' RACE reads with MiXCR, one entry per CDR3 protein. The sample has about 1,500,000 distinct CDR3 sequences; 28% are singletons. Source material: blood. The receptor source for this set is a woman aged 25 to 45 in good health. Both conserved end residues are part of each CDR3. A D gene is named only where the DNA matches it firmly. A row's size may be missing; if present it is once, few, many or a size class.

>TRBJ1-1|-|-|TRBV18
TGTGCCAGCTCACCTAGGAACAGGGAGGGGGGCACTGAAGCTTTCTTT
CASSPRNREGGTEAFF
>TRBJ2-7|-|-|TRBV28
TGTGCCAGCACCGCCGGGGGGCGAGTTGACGAGCAGTACTTC
CASTAGGRVDEQYF
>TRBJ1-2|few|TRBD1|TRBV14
TGTGCCAGCAGCCAAGATCTACAGGGGGGAGGCTACACCTTC
CASSQDLQGGGYTF
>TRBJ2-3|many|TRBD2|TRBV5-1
TGCGCCAGCAGCGAAGCGGCGGGAGTTGCAGATACGCAGTATTTT
CASSEAAGVADTQYF
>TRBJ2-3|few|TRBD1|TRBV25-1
TGTGCCAGCAGTGAGCTCCTTGACAGGGAGATGGGCACAGATACGCAGTATTTT
CASSELLDREMGTDTQYF
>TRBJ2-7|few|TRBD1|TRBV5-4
TGTGCCAGCACCAGACAGGGGAACTCCTACGAGCAGTACTTC
CASTRQGNSYEQYF
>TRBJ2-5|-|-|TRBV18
TGTGCCAGCTCACGGACGGCCATCCAAGAGACCCAGTACTTC
CASSRTAIQETQYF
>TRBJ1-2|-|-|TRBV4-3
TGCGCCAGCAGCCGAGGATTGATAAACTATGGCTACACCTTC
CASSRGLINYGYTF
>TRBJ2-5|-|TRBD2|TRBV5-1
TGCGCCAGCAGAAGGGGAAGGACTAGCGGCCGCTCTGCTGGCAATGAGCAGTACTTC
CASRRGRTSGRSAGNEQYF
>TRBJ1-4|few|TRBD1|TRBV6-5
TGTGCCAGCAGTTACTCGATTTTCAGCGGGGGACAGCATAATGAAAAACTGTTTTTT
CASSYSIFSGGQHNEKLFF
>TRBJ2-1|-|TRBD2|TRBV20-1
TGCAGTGCTAGAGCCATGCCCGGGACTAGCGGGGGGGCCGGATTCAATGAGCAGTTCTTC
CSARAMPGTSGGAGFNEQFF
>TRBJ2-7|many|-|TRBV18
TGTGCCAGCTCACAGGCAGACACGGGCTACGAGCAGTACTTC
CASSQADTGYEQYF
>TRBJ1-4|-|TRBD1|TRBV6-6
TGTGCCAGCAGGCAGAGACAGGGGCAAAATGAAAAACTGTTTTTT
CASRQRQGQNEKLFF
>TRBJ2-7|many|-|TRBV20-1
TGCAGTGCTAGAATTCCAACCTCCTTGGCCTACGAGCAGTACTTC
CSARIPTSLAYEQYF
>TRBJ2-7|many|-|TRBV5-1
TGCGCCAGCAGCTTGGGACGGGGAGGCGAGCAGTACTTC
CASSLGRGGEQYF
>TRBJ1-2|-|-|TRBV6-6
TGTGCCAGCAGTTACGACACTACCTATGGCTACACCTTC
CASSYDTTYGYTF
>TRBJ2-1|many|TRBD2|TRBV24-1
TGTGCCACCAGTGGGCCGAGCGCTAGCGGGAGACGGGATGAGCAGTTCTTC
CATSGPSASGRRDEQFF
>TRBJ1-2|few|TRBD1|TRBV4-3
TGCGCCAGCAGCCACCCGGGACAGACGATTATTGGCTACACCTTC
CASSHPGQTIIGYTF
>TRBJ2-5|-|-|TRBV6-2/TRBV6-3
TGTGCCAGCAGCCTTAGGGAAGCGGGCGGTTTAGAGACCCAGTACTTC
CASSLREAGGLETQYF
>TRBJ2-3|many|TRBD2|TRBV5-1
TGCGCCAGCAGCTTTGGGACTAGCGGGGGACCAGATACGCAGTATTTT
CASSFGTSGGPDTQYF
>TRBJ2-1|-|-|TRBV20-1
TGCGGTGCTAGTGCCTCTAGCGACTACTACAATGAGCAGTTCTTC
CGASASSDYYNEQFF
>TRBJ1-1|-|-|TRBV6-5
TGTGCCAGCAGTTACGAGGGGGAGGCTGAAGCTTTCTTT
CASSYEGEAEAFF
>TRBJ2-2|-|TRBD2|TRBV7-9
TGTGCCAGCAGCCCGGGGGGGGCGAACACCGGGGAGCTGTTTTTT
CASSPGGANTGELFF
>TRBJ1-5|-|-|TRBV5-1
TGCGCCAGCAGCCCCTCGACAGTTTTAAGCAATCAGCCCCAGCATTTT
CASSPSTVLSNQPQHF
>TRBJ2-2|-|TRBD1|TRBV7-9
TGTGCCAGCAGCCCCTCGGGCAGGGGGCGGTCCGGGGAGCTGTTTTTT
CASSPSGRGRSGELFF
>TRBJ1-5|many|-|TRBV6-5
TGTGCCAGCAGTTACTCCTTGGCCGAAAATCAGCCCCAGCATTTT
CASSYSLAENQPQHF
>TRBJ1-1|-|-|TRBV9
TGTGCCAGCAGTCCATCTGGGGGGGCGAGCGCTGAAGCTTTCTTT
CASSPSGGASAEAFF
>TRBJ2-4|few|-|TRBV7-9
TGTGCCAGCAGCTTAGCGGTCCAAAACATTCAGTACTTC
CASSLAVQNIQYF
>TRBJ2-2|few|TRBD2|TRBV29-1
TGCAGCGTTGAAGGTGGGACTAGCGGGAGTTCAGGGGAGCTGTTTTTT
CSVEGGTSGSSGELFF
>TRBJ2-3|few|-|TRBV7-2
TGTGCCAGCAGTGCGGCGGCAGATACGCAGTATTTT
CASSAAADTQYF